The rows below give T cell receptor beta chains drawn from one sample of a study of regulatory T cells in long-lasting Graves disease. TCRdb reanalysed the multiplex PCR reads using MiXCR and keeps one entry per CDR3 protein. The data contain over 350,000 distinct CDR3 sequences, 14% to 15% of them seen just once; the ten biggest clones take up over 7.5%. This sample also belongs to another study, concerning T cells in Graves' hyperthyroidism and ophthalmopathy.

The specimen was peripheral blood mononuclear cells (PBMCs), collected at new diagnosis, from a patient treated with antithyroid drugs. The receptors were gathered from a woman between 40 and 55 years old with Graves disease. CDR3s include the opening cysteine and the closing phenylalanine or tryptophan. The D gene is left open where the match is weak. Part of the rows lack a size; the others show once, few, many or a class for expanded clones.

d_gene: -; v_gene: TRBV12-3/TRBV12-4; abundance: many; j_gene: TRBJ2-3; CDR3aa: CASSRERGTQYF; CDR3nt: TGTGCCAGCAGCCGGGAAAGAGGTACGCAGTATTTT
d_gene: TRBD2; v_gene: TRBV7-9; abundance: few; j_gene: TRBJ2-7; CDR3aa: CASSSGTSGTSYEQYF; CDR3nt: TGTGCCAGCAGCTCTGGAACTAGCGGAACCTCCTACGAGCAGTACTTC
d_gene: -; v_gene: TRBV7-8; abundance: few; j_gene: TRBJ1-5; CDR3aa: CASSFSPYSNQPQHF; CDR3nt: TGTGCCAGCAGCTTTTCCCCTTATAGCAATCAGCCCCAGCATTTT
d_gene: -; v_gene: TRBV13; abundance: many; j_gene: TRBJ2-3; CDR3aa: CASSSIQGFVTDTQYF; CDR3nt: TGTGCCAGCAGCTCTATACAGGGATTCGTCACAGATACGCAGTATTTT
d_gene: TRBD2; v_gene: TRBV11-2; abundance: many; j_gene: TRBJ2-1; CDR3aa: CASSLGREGYNEQFF; CDR3nt: TGTGCCAGCAGCTTAGGGCGGGAGGGGTACAATGAGCAGTTCTTC
d_gene: -; v_gene: TRBV12-3/TRBV12-4; abundance: many; j_gene: TRBJ2-7; CDR3aa: CASTYDSYEQYF; CDR3nt: TGTGCCAGCACCTACGACAGTTACGAGCAGTACTTC
d_gene: TRBD2; v_gene: TRBV9; abundance: -; j_gene: TRBJ2-3; CDR3aa: CASSVSGIRADTQYF; CDR3nt: TGTGCCAGCAGCGTAAGCGGGATAAGGGCAGATACGCAGTATTTT
d_gene: -; v_gene: TRBV6-2/TRBV6-3; abundance: many; j_gene: TRBJ2-5; CDR3aa: CASSLTIPRQETQYF; CDR3nt: TGTGCCAGCAGTCTGACTATACCTCGCCAAGAGACCCAGTACTTC
d_gene: TRBD2; v_gene: TRBV19; abundance: many; j_gene: TRBJ2-5; CDR3aa: CASSSLGLGEETQYF; CDR3nt: TGTGCCAGTAGTTCACTGGGACTAGGGGAAGAGACCCAGTACTTC
d_gene: -; v_gene: TRBV20-1; abundance: many; j_gene: TRBJ2-7; CDR3aa: CSASSREKGYEQYF; CDR3nt: TGCAGTGCTAGTAGCCGAGAAAAGGGTTACGAGCAGTACTTC
d_gene: -; v_gene: TRBV6-2/TRBV6-3; abundance: few; j_gene: TRBJ2-1; CDR3aa: CASSASGTDYNEQFF; CDR3nt: TGTGCCAGCAGTGCCAGCGGGACAGACTACAATGAGCAGTTCTTC
d_gene: -; v_gene: TRBV20-1; abundance: few; j_gene: TRBJ2-1; CDR3aa: CSASEGNPGYNEQFF; CDR3nt: TGCAGTGCTAGTGAGGGAAACCCTGGGTACAATGAGCAGTTCTTC
d_gene: TRBD1; v_gene: TRBV25-1; abundance: -; j_gene: TRBJ1-2; CDR3aa: CASSEGQLASEYTF; CDR3nt: TGTGCCAGCAGTGAGGGACAGTTGGCCTCGGAGTACACCTTC
d_gene: -; v_gene: TRBV7-9; abundance: -; j_gene: TRBJ2-1; CDR3aa: CASSLGDPLDEQFF; CDR3nt: TGTGCCAGCAGCTTAGGGGACCCCCTGGATGAGCAGTTCTTC
d_gene: -; v_gene: TRBV28; abundance: -; j_gene: TRBJ2-1; CDR3aa: CASSSPGGSGRSSSSYNEQFF; CDR3nt: TGTGCCAGCAGTTCCCCAGGGGGTAGCGGAAGAAGCTCGAGCTCCTACAATGAGCAGTTCTTC
d_gene: TRBD1; v_gene: TRBV29-1; abundance: many; j_gene: TRBJ2-5; CDR3aa: CSVERDREPSPDSEETQYF; CDR3nt: TGCAGCGTTGAAAGGGACAGGGAACCATCACCCGATTCCGAAGAGACCCAGTACTTC
d_gene: -; v_gene: TRBV13; abundance: many; j_gene: TRBJ2-5; CDR3aa: CASSLDGRETQYF; CDR3nt: TGTGCCAGCAGCTTAGACGGGAGAGAGACCCAGTACTTC
d_gene: TRBD2; v_gene: TRBV11-2; abundance: many; j_gene: TRBJ2-1; CDR3aa: CASRSGLASYNEQFF; CDR3nt: TGTGCCAGCAGGAGCGGACTAGCAAGCTACAATGAGCAGTTCTTC
d_gene: -; v_gene: TRBV28; abundance: many; j_gene: TRBJ1-5; CDR3aa: CASSFAWGEDQPQHF; CDR3nt: TGTGCCAGCAGTTTCGCGTGGGGGGAGGATCAGCCCCAGCATTTT
d_gene: TRBD2; v_gene: TRBV24-1; abundance: -; j_gene: TRBJ2-5; CDR3aa: CAIGLAGVETQYF; CDR3nt: TGTGCCATTGGACTAGCGGGAGTGGAGACCCAGTACTTC
d_gene: TRBD1; v_gene: TRBV30; abundance: -; j_gene: TRBJ1-4; CDR3aa: CAWRAPGQSDEKLFF; CDR3nt: TGTGCCTGGAGGGCACCGGGACAGAGTGATGAAAAACTGTTTTTT
d_gene: -; v_gene: TRBV12-3/TRBV12-4; abundance: many; j_gene: TRBJ2-1; CDR3aa: CASSFPGEGAAYNEQFF; CDR3nt: TGTGCCAGCAGTTTTCCAGGGGAGGGGGCAGCCTACAATGAGCAGTTCTTC
d_gene: -; v_gene: TRBV6-2/TRBV6-3; abundance: many; j_gene: TRBJ2-1; CDR3aa: CASRPQNVDYSNEQFF; CDR3nt: TGTGCCAGCAGACCCCAAAACGTCGACTACTCCAATGAGCAGTTCTTC
d_gene: -; v_gene: TRBV29-1; abundance: few; j_gene: TRBJ1-1; CDR3aa: CSVPGEVGMFAEAFF; CDR3nt: TGCAGCGTCCCCGGTGAGGTAGGGATGTTTGCTGAAGCTTTCTTT
d_gene: TRBD1; v_gene: TRBV6-1; abundance: many; j_gene: TRBJ1-2; CDR3aa: CASSAPTYRGLYGYTF; CDR3nt: TGTGCCAGCAGTGCCCCCACATACAGGGGGCTATATGGCTACACCTTC
d_gene: TRBD2; v_gene: TRBV18; abundance: -; j_gene: TRBJ2-7; CDR3aa: CASSPGTSGCHEQYF; CDR3nt: TGTGCCAGCTCACCTGGGACTAGCGGGTGCCACGAGCAGTACTTC
d_gene: TRBD2; v_gene: TRBV12-3/TRBV12-4; abundance: many; j_gene: TRBJ2-5; CDR3aa: CASSPRLAGQETQYF; CDR3nt: TGTGCCAGCAGTCCCCGACTAGCTGGTCAAGAGACCCAGTACTTC
d_gene: -; v_gene: TRBV7-2; abundance: many; j_gene: TRBJ1-5; CDR3aa: CASSRVIGSNQPQHF; CDR3nt: TGTGCCAGCAGTAGGGTGATTGGTAGCAATCAGCCCCAGCATTTT
d_gene: -; v_gene: TRBV20-1; abundance: many; j_gene: TRBJ2-4; CDR3aa: CSALQAGWEAKNIQYF; CDR3nt: TGCAGTGCGCTTCAGGCGGGGTGGGAAGCCAAAAACATTCAGTACTTC
d_gene: TRBD2; v_gene: TRBV28; abundance: many; j_gene: TRBJ2-3; CDR3aa: CAIRREWDRSTDTQYF; CDR3nt: TGTGCCATCCGGCGGGAGTGGGACCGTAGCACAGATACGCAGTATTTT
d_gene: TRBD2; v_gene: TRBV12-3/TRBV12-4; abundance: -; j_gene: TRBJ2-5; CDR3aa: CASSLSGRAEGETQYF; CDR3nt: TGTGCCAGCAGTTTAAGCGGGAGGGCCGAGGGGGAGACCCAGTACTTC
d_gene: -; v_gene: TRBV12-3/TRBV12-4; abundance: many; j_gene: TRBJ2-5; CDR3aa: CASSFLTEGVGNGETQYF; CDR3nt: TGTGCCAGCAGTTTCCTTACAGAGGGGGTAGGAAATGGAGAGACCCAGTACTTC
d_gene: -; v_gene: TRBV12-3/TRBV12-4; abundance: many; j_gene: TRBJ1-1; CDR3aa: CASTVGGGTEAFF; CDR3nt: TGTGCCAGCACCGTAGGGGGGGGCACTGAAGCTTTCTTT
d_gene: -; v_gene: TRBV7-9; abundance: many; j_gene: TRBJ2-1; CDR3aa: CASSLAYVESLEQFF; CDR3nt: TGTGCCAGCAGCTTAGCTTATGTCGAATCCCTTGAGCAGTTCTTC
d_gene: -; v_gene: TRBV4-3; abundance: -; j_gene: TRBJ2-1; CDR3aa: CASSRVRSYEADEQFF; CDR3nt: TGCGCCAGCAGCCGCGTGAGAAGCTACGAGGCCGATGAGCAGTTCTTC
d_gene: TRBD1; v_gene: TRBV10-3; abundance: many; j_gene: TRBJ1-1; CDR3aa: CAIRQGLNTEAFF; CDR3nt: TGTGCCATTAGACAGGGATTGAACACTGAAGCTTTCTTT
d_gene: TRBD2; v_gene: TRBV7-3; abundance: many; j_gene: TRBJ2-1; CDR3aa: CASSRTSDYNEQFF; CDR3nt: TGTGCCAGCAGCCGGACTAGCGACTACAATGAGCAGTTCTTC
d_gene: -; v_gene: TRBV12-3/TRBV12-4; abundance: many; j_gene: TRBJ2-2; CDR3aa: CASNRDHPDRGELFF; CDR3nt: TGTGCCAGCAACCGGGACCACCCCGACCGGGGGGAGCTGTTTTTT
d_gene: TRBD2; v_gene: TRBV11-2; abundance: many; j_gene: TRBJ2-3; CDR3aa: CASSPTMIGGGTDTQYF; CDR3nt: TGTGCCAGCAGCCCCACCATGATCGGCGGGGGAACAGATACGCAGTATTTT
d_gene: TRBD2; v_gene: TRBV7-8; abundance: -; j_gene: TRBJ2-1; CDR3aa: CASSTGTSGSPAYNEQFF; CDR3nt: TGTGCCAGCAGCACCGGGACTAGCGGGAGTCCAGCCTACAATGAGCAGTTCTTC
d_gene: TRBD1; v_gene: TRBV6-2/TRBV6-3; abundance: few; j_gene: TRBJ2-3; CDR3aa: CASSSRQGVSDTQYF; CDR3nt: TGTGCCAGCAGTAGTAGACAGGGAGTGTCAGATACGCAGTATTTT
d_gene: TRBD1; v_gene: TRBV2; abundance: many; j_gene: TRBJ2-5; CDR3aa: CASNRGTGEDETQYF; CDR3nt: TGTGCCAGCAACCGAGGGACAGGGGAGGATGAGACCCAGTACTTC
d_gene: -; v_gene: TRBV11-3; abundance: many; j_gene: TRBJ2-2; CDR3aa: CASSLVGGPNTGELFF; CDR3nt: TGTGCCAGCAGCTTAGTGGGAGGACCCAACACCGGGGAGCTGTTTTTT
d_gene: -; v_gene: TRBV6-1; abundance: many; j_gene: TRBJ1-2; CDR3aa: CASSGGRDSMYGYTF; CDR3nt: TGTGCCAGTAGTGGAGGAAGGGATTCAATGTACGGCTACACCTTC
d_gene: TRBD2; v_gene: TRBV7-9; abundance: few; j_gene: TRBJ2-1; CDR3aa: CASSLSLLSGRLTYNEQFF; CDR3nt: TGTGCCAGCAGCTTAAGCCTACTAAGCGGGAGGCTAACCTACAATGAGCAGTTCTTC
d_gene: -; v_gene: TRBV6-2/TRBV6-3; abundance: -; j_gene: TRBJ2-7; CDR3aa: CASSAPGGGPYEQYF; CDR3nt: TGTGCCAGCAGCGCACCAGGGGGAGGTCCCTACGAGCAGTACTTC
d_gene: -; v_gene: TRBV2; abundance: many; j_gene: TRBJ1-1; CDR3aa: CASCKMNTEAFF; CDR3nt: TGTGCCAGCTGCAAAATGAACACTGAAGCTTTCTTT
d_gene: -; v_gene: TRBV6-1; abundance: -; j_gene: TRBJ1-2; CDR3aa: CASSESPRHSYGYTF; CDR3nt: TGTGCCAGCAGTGAAAGTCCGAGACATAGCTATGGCTACACCTTC
d_gene: -; v_gene: TRBV11-3; abundance: many; j_gene: TRBJ2-2; CDR3aa: CASSPLERSHPNTGELFF; CDR3nt: TGTGCCAGCAGTCCCCTGGAGCGCAGCCACCCGAACACCGGGGAGCTGTTTTTT
d_gene: TRBD2; v_gene: TRBV11-2; abundance: -; j_gene: TRBJ2-1; CDR3aa: CASSGGLAGARTYNEQFF; CDR3nt: TGTGCCAGCAGCGGGGGACTAGCGGGAGCACGAACCTACAATGAGCAGTTCTTC
d_gene: -; v_gene: TRBV7-8; abundance: few; j_gene: TRBJ1-1; CDR3aa: CASSSEIPRGNTEAFF; CDR3nt: TGTGCCAGCAGCTCAGAGATCCCCAGGGGGAACACTGAAGCTTTCTTT
d_gene: -; v_gene: TRBV6-2/TRBV6-3; abundance: -; j_gene: TRBJ2-3; CDR3aa: CASSSPGGSTDTQYF; CDR3nt: TGTGCCAGCAGTAGCCCCGGGGGAAGCACAGATACGCAGTATTTT
d_gene: -; v_gene: TRBV7-9; abundance: many; j_gene: TRBJ2-3; CDR3aa: CASSSEDTQYF; CDR3nt: TGTGCCAGCAGCTCCGAGGATACGCAGTATTTT
d_gene: -; v_gene: TRBV11-3; abundance: many; j_gene: TRBJ2-2; CDR3aa: CASSYGTLTGELFF; CDR3nt: TGTGCCAGCAGCTACGGGACATTGACGGGGGAGCTGTTTTTT
d_gene: TRBD1; v_gene: TRBV12-3/TRBV12-4; abundance: few; j_gene: TRBJ1-5; CDR3aa: CASNQGAQPQHF; CDR3nt: TGTGCCAGCAATCAGGGGGCTCAGCCCCAGCATTTT
d_gene: -; v_gene: TRBV6-2/TRBV6-3; abundance: -; j_gene: TRBJ2-6; CDR3aa: CASSEAGAGANVLTF; CDR3nt: TGTGCCAGCAGTGAAGCAGGGGCTGGGGCCAACGTCCTGACTTTC
d_gene: -; v_gene: TRBV6-2/TRBV6-3; abundance: many; j_gene: TRBJ1-1; CDR3aa: CASSYLPRAEAFF; CDR3nt: TGTGCCAGCAGTTACCTCCCGAGGGCTGAAGCTTTCTTT
d_gene: -; v_gene: TRBV20-1; abundance: few; j_gene: TRBJ2-7; CDR3aa: CSATPVGRSSYEQYF; CDR3nt: TGCAGTGCTACTCCGGTGGGCAGGAGCTCCTACGAGCAGTACTTC
d_gene: -; v_gene: TRBV11-2; abundance: many; j_gene: TRBJ2-2; CDR3aa: CASSSGRINTGELFF; CDR3nt: TGTGCCAGCAGCTCCGGACGGATTAACACCGGGGAGCTGTTTTTT
d_gene: TRBD2; v_gene: TRBV20-1; abundance: -; j_gene: TRBJ2-7; CDR3aa: CSARELAGINPYEQYF; CDR3nt: TGCAGTGCTAGAGAACTAGCGGGAATTAATCCGTACGAGCAGTACTTC